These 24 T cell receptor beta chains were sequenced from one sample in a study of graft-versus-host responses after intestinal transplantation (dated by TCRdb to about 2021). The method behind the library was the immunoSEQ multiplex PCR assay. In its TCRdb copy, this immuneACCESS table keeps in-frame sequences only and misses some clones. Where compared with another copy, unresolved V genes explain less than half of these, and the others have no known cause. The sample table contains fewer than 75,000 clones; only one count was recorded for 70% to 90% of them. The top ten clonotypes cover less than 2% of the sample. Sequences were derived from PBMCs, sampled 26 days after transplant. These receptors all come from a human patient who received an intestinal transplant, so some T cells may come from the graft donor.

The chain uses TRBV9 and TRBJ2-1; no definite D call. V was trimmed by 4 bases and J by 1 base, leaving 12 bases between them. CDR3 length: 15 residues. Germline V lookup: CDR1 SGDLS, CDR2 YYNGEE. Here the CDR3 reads CASSIGFPSYNEQFF. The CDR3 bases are TGTGCCAGCAGCATCGGGTTTCCATCCTACAATGAGCAGTTCTTC.

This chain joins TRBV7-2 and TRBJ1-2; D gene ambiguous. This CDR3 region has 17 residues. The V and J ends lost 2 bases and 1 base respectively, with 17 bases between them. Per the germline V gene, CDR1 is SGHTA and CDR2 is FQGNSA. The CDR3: CASSLFPPRTDNYGYTF. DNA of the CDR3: TGTGCCAGCAGCTTATTTCCCCCCCGAACAGATAACTATGGCTACACCTTC.

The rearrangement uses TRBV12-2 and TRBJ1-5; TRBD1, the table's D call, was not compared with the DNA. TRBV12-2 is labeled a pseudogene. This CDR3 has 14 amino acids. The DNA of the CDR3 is TGTGCAAGTCGCCCCGACAGGGGCGGTCAGCCCCAGCATTTT. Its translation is CASRPDRGGQPQHF.

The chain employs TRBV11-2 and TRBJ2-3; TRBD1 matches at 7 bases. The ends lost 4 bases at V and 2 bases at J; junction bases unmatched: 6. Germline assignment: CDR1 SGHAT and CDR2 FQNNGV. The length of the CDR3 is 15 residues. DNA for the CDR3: TGTGCCAGCAGCTCCCGGGACAGTTACACAGATACGCAGTATTTT. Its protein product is CASSSRDSYTDTQYF.

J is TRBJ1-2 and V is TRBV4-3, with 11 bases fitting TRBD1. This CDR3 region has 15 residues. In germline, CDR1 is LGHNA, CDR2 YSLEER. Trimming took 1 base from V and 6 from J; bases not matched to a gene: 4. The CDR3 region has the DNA TGCGCCAGCAGCCAAGGGGACAGGGGGTGGGATGGCTACACCTTC. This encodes CASSQGDRGWDGYTF.

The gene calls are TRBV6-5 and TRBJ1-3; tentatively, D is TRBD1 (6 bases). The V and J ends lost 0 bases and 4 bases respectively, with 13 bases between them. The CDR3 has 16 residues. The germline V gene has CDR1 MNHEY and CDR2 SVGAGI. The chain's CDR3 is CASSYSRDTGGNTIYF. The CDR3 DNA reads TGTGCCAGCAGTTACTCAAGGGACACGGGAGGAAACACCATATATTTT.

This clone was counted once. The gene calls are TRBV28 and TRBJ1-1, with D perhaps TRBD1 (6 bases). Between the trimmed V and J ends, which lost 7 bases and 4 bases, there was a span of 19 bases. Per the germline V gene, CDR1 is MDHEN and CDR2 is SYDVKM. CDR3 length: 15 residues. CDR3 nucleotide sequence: TGTGCCAGCATATCCCCATCGGGAGGGGGCACTGAAGCTTTCTTT. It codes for CASISPSGGGTEAFF.

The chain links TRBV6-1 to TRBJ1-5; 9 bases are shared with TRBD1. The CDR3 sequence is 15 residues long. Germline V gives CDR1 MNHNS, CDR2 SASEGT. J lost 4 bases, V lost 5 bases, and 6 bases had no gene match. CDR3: CASSFTGGDNQPQHF. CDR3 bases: TGTGCCAGCAGTTTTACAGGGGGCGATAATCAGCCCCAGCATTTT.

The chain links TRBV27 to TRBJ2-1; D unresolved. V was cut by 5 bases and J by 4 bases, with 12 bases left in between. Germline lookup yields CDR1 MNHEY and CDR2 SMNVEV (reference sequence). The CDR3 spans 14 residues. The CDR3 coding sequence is TGTGCCAGCAGTCCGCCTCGACTTTACAATGAGCAGTTCTTC. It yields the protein CASSPPRLYNEQFF.

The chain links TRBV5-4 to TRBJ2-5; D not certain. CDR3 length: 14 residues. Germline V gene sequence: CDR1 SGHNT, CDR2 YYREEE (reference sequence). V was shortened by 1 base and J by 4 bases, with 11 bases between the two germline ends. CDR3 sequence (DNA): TGTGCCAGCAGCTTGTTCGTTGGCGGAGAGACCCAGTACTTC. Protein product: CASSLFVGGETQYF.

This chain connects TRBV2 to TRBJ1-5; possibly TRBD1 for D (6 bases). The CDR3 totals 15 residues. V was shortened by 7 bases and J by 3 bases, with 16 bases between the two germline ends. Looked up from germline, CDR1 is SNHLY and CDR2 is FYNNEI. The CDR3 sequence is CASTSGTILNQPQHF. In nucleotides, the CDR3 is TGTGCCAGCACCTCGGGGACAATACTCAATCAGCCCCAGCATTTT.

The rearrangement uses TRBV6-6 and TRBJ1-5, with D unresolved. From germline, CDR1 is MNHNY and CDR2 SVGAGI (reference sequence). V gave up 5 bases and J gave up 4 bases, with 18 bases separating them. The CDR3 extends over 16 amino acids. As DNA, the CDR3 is TGTGCCAGCAGTACCAGCCGGGAAGTAACTAATCAGCCCCAGCATTTT. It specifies CASSTSREVTNQPQHF.

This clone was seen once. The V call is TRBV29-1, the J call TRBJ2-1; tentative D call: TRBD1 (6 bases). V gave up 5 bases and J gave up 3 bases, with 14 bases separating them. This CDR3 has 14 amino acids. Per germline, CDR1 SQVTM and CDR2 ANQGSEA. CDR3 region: CSVFSLDSYNEQFF. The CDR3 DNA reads TGCAGCGTTTTCAGTTTGGACAGCTACAATGAGCAGTTCTTC.

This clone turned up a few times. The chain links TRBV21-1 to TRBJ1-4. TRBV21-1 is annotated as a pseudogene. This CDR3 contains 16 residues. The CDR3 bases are TGTGCCACCCCAAACGGTCCCCGGGTATATAATGAAAAACTGTTTTTT. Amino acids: CATPNGPRVYNEKLFF.

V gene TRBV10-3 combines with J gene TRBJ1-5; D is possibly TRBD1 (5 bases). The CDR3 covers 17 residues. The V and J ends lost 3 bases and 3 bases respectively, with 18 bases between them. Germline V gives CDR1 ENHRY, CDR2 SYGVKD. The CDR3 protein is CAISDPSGGDLNQPQHF. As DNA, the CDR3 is TGTGCCATCAGTGACCCCTCGGGAGGGGACCTCAATCAGCCCCAGCATTTT.

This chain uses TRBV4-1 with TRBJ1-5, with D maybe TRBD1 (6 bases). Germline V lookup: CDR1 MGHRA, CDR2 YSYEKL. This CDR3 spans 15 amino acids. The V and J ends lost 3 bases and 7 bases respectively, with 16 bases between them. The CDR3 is CASSHTPAGEQPQHF. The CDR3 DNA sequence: TGCGCCAGCAGCCATACCCCCGCAGGGGAGCAGCCCCAGCATTTT.

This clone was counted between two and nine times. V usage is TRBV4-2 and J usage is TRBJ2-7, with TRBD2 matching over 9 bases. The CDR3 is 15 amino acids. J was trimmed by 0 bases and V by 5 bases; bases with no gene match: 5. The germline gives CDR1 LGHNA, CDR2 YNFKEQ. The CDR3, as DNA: TGTGCCAGCAGCTCCAGACTAGCGGCCTCCTACGAGCAGTACTTC. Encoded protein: CASSSRLAASYEQYF.

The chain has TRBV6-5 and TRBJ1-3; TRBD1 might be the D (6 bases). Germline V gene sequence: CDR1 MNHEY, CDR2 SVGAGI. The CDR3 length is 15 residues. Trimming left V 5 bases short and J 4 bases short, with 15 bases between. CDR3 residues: CASSLTGNAGNTIYF. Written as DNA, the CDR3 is TGTGCCAGCAGTCTCACAGGGAACGCCGGAAACACCATATATTTT.

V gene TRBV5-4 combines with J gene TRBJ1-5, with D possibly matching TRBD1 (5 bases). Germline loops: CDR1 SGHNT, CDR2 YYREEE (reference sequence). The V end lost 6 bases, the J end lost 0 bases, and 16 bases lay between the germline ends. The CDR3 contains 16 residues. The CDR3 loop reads CASIVPGWSSNQPQHF. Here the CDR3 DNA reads TGTGCCAGCATCGTCCCAGGGTGGAGTAGCAATCAGCCCCAGCATTTT.

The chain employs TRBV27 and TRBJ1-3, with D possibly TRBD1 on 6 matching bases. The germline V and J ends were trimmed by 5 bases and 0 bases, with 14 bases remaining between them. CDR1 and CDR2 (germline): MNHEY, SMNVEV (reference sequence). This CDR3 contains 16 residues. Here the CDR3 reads CASSVDRTSSGNTIYF. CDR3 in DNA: TGTGCCAGCAGTGTAGACAGGACCAGCTCTGGAAACACCATATATTTT.

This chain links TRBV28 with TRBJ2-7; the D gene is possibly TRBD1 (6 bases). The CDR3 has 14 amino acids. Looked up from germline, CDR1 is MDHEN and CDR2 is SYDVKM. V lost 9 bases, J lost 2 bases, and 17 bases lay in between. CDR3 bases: TGTGCCAGTACTTCCCGGGACAAGACCTACGAGCAGTACGTC. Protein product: CASTSRDKTYEQYV.

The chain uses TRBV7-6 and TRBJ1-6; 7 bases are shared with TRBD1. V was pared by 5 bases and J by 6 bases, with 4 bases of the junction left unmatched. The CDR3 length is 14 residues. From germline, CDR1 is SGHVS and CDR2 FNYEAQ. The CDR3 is CASSRDRANSPLHF. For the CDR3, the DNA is TGTGCCAGCAGCCGCGACAGGGCTAATTCACCCCTCCACTTT. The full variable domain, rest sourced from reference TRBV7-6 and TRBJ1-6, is GAGVSQSPRYKVTKRGQDVALRCDPISGHVSLYWYRQALGQGPEFLTYFNYEAQQDKSGLPNDRFSAERPEGSISTLTIQRTEQRDSAMYRCASSRDRANSPLHFGNGTRLTVT.

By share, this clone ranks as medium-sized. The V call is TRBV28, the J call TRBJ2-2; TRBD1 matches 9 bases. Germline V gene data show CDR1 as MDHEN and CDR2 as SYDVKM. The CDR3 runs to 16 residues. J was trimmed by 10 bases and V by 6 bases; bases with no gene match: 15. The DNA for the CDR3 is TGTGCCAGCAGGACGTATCTTTGGACAGGGGTGGAGGAGCTGTTTTTT. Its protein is CASRTYLWTGVEELFF.

CDR3 sequence (DNA): TGTGCCAGCAGCGCCGGACTAGCGGCCTACAATGAGCAGTTCTTC. The encoded protein is CASSAGLAAYNEQFF. The gene calls are TRBV11-2 and TRBJ2-1; 10 positions match TRBD2. The CDR3 covers 15 residues. Germline lookup yields CDR1 SGHAT and CDR2 FQNNGV. V shed 5 bases and J 2 bases; nucleotides not matched to a gene: 3.